A selection of T cell receptor beta chains follows, all from one sample in a study of blood T cell repertoires in COVID-19. TCRdb keeps only in-frame clones here, not all; method: immunoSEQ multiplex PCR. The sample holds approximately 200,000 clones; about 87% are singletons and the top ten take about 9.4%. Source material: PBMCs or T cells enriched from blood (not recorded which). These receptors originate from a young man with acute COVID-19. Each CDR3 is given with its conserved first and last residue. D genes are given only for firm matches. Clone size is given for some rows only: seen once, a few or many times, or a class if the clone is expanded.

clone_size d_call j_call v_call cdr3_aa cdr3_nt
. TRBD2 TRBJ2-7 TRBV2 CASTLGLAGGEQYF TGTGCCAGCACCCTCGGACTAGCGGGAGGGGAGCAGTACTTC
. TRBD2 TRBJ2-1 TRBV5-1 CASSLMASGSSYNEQFF TGCGCCAGCAGCTTGATGGCTAGCGGCAGCTCCTACAATGAGCAGTTCTTC
. . TRBJ1-1 TRBV19 CASSMAAGTEAFF TGTGCCAGTAGTATGGCAGCGGGCACTGAAGCTTTCTTT
. TRBD1 TRBJ1-1 TRBV4-2 CASSQQQGGSTEAFF TGTGCCAGCAGCCAACAACAGGGGGGTAGCACTGAAGCTTTCTTT
. TRBD2 TRBJ2-7 TRBV7-2 CASGMAGGAYEQYF TGTGCCAGCGGCATGGCGGGGGGCGCCTACGAGCAGTACTTC
. . TRBJ1-1 TRBV15 CATSSQSATEAFF TGTGCCACCAGCTCCCAAAGCGCCACTGAAGCTTTCTTT
. . TRBJ1-5 TRBV28 CASSLLGGNQPQHF TGTGCCAGCAGTTTACTAGGGGGCAATCAGCCCCAGCATTTT
. . TRBJ1-2 TRBV2 CASRQDGYTF TGTGCCAGCCGTCAGGATGGCTACACCTTC
. TRBD1 TRBJ1-1 TRBV19 CASSTRQGSTEEAFF TGTGCCAGTAGTACTCGACAGGGTTCAACAGAAGAAGCTTTCTTT
once TRBD1 TRBJ1-5 TRBV27 CASSLGGTGGKANNQPQHF TGTGCCAGCAGTTTGGGCGGGACAGGGGGCAAGGCGAACAATCAGCCCCAGCATTTT
. . TRBJ2-3 TRBV15 CATSKEPTDTQYF TGTGCCACCAGCAAGGAGCCCACAGATACGCAGTATTTT
. . TRBJ2-2 TRBV27 CASSHRDTVPFLANTGELFF TGTGCCAGCAGTCACCGGGACACGGTTCCTTTCTTGGCGAACACCGGGGAGCTGTTTTTT
. TRBD1 TRBJ2-7 TRBV2 CASSGQGASYEQYF TGTGCCAGCAGTGGACAGGGGGCCTCCTACGAGCAGTACTTC
once TRBD2 TRBJ2-7 TRBV9 CASSPRAGPSSYEQYF TGTGCCAGCAGCCCCCGAGCGGGGCCGAGCTCCTACGAGCAGTACTTC
. . TRBJ2-7 TRBV21-1 CASSTSEQVYEQYF TGTGCCAGCAGCACTAGCGAACAAGTTTACGAGCAGTACTTC
once TRBD1 TRBJ2-7 TRBV27 CASSLATGGSHEQYF TGTGCCAGCAGTTTGGCGACAGGGGGCTCGCACGAGCAGTACTTC
. . TRBJ1-5 TRBV19 CASMGGNQPQHF TGTGCCAGTATGGGGGGGAATCAGCCCCAGCATTTT
. TRBD1 TRBJ2-1 TRBV15 CATSSHTGGSQAKFF TGTGCCACCAGCAGCCATACAGGGGGGAGCCAAGCAAAGTTCTTC
. . TRBJ1-3 TRBV5-5 CASSLESSGNTIYF TGTGCCAGCAGCTTGGAGAGCTCTGGAAACACCATATATTTT
. TRBD1 TRBJ1-1 TRBV27 CASSAGTANTEAFF TGTGCCAGCAGTGCCGGGACAGCGAACACTGAAGCTTTCTTT
. . TRBJ2-1 TRBV5-5 CASSLRGGTYNEQFF TGTGCCAGCAGCTTGAGGGGTGGGACCTACAATGAGCAGTTCTTC
. . TRBJ2-5 TRBV2 CASSEDSRQETQYF TGTGCCAGCAGTGAAGATAGCCGCCAAGAGACCCAGTACTTC
. . TRBJ1-5 TRBV19 CASSMRRGGNQPQHF TGTGCCAGTAGTATGCGCAGGGGTGGTAATCAGCCCCAGCATTTT
. TRBD2 TRBJ2-3 TRBV7-9 CASSFRTSGSTDTQYF TGTGCCAGCAGCTTTAGGACTAGCGGAAGCACAGATACGCAGTATTTT
. TRBD1 TRBJ1-3 TRBV4-1 CASTQSGTGYLSGNTIYF TGCGCCAGCACCCAATCCGGGACAGGGTACCTTTCTGGAAACACCATATATTTT
. TRBD1 TRBJ1-1 TRBV2 CASSIGQGNTEAFF TGTGCCAGCAGTATCGGACAGGGCAACACTGAAGCTTTCTTT
. . TRBJ1-4 TRBV30 CACPHMDEKLFF TGTGCCTGTCCACACATGGATGAAAAACTGTTTTTT
. TRBD2 TRBJ2-2 TRBV9 CASSALGTSGSRSGHYTGELFF TGTGCCAGCAGCGCCCTAGGGACTAGCGGGAGCAGGTCGGGCCACTACACCGGGGAGCTGTTTTTT
. TRBD1 TRBJ1-6 TRBV18 CASSPAQGARGSPLHF TGTGCCAGCTCACCAGCCCAGGGGGCGCGTGGTTCACCCCTCCACTTT
. . TRBJ1-5 TRBV27 CASSLYPGSNQPQHF TGTGCCAGCAGTTTATACCCGGGGAGCAATCAGCCCCAGCATTTT
. . TRBJ1-2 TRBV2 CASSEEGAYGYTF TGTGCCAGCAGTGAGGAGGGTGCCTATGGCTACACCTTC
. TRBD1 TRBJ2-1 TRBV4-3 CASSQRDRDNNEQFF TGCGCCAGCAGCCAAAGAGACAGGGATAACAATGAGCAGTTCTTC
. . TRBJ1-5 TRBV5-6 CASSLTGYNQPQHF TGTGCCAGCAGCTTGACAGGGTACAATCAGCCCCAGCATTTT
. . TRBJ2-7 TRBV14 CASGGNPINEQYF TGTGCCAGCGGCGGGAACCCCATCAACGAGCAGTACTTC
. TRBD2 TRBJ2-3 TRBV11-3 CASSLGLVGSGSPDTQYF TGTGCCAGCAGCTTAGGGCTCGTTGGTAGCGGGAGTCCAGATACGCAGTATTTT
. . TRBJ2-7 TRBV5-1 CASSLGGDYEQYF TGCGCCAGCAGCTTAGGGGGGGACTACGAGCAGTACTTC
. TRBD1 TRBJ1-4 TRBV5-5 CASSPGGTNEKLFF TGTGCCAGCAGCCCAGGGGGAACTAATGAAAAACTGTTTTTT
few TRBD1 TRBJ1-4 TRBV25-1 CASSEKDRALFF TGTGCCAGCAGTGAAAAGGACAGGGCCCTGTTTTTT
. . TRBJ1-2 TRBV11-3 CASSLVRDMKASNYGYTF TGTGCCAGCAGCTTAGTCCGGGACATGAAAGCATCTAACTATGGCTACACCTTC
few . TRBJ1-2 TRBV10-2 CASSEGQRGGYTF TGCGCCAGCAGTGAGGGACAGAGGGGCGGCTACACCTTC
. TRBD1 TRBJ1-2 TRBV28 CASSTDRDYGYTF TGTGCCAGCAGCACCGACAGGGACTATGGCTACACCTTC
once . TRBJ2-5 TRBV29-1 CSITGQLVQETQYF TGCAGCATAACAGGACAGCTTGTTCAAGAGACCCAGTACTTC
. TRBD1 TRBJ2-7 TRBV28 CASSLGGTGGEEQYF TGTGCCAGCAGTTTAGGGGGGACAGGGGGCGAGGAGCAGTACTTC
. . TRBJ1-1 TRBV7-9 CASSSPSGRDQEAFF TGTGCCAGCAGCTCCCCCAGTGGCAGGGATCAGGAAGCTTTCTTT
. TRBD1 TRBJ1-2 TRBV6-1 CASSEPTGSETF TGTGCCAGCAGTGAACCGACAGGGTCCGAAACCTTC
. TRBD2 TRBJ2-1 TRBV9 CASSALAGVHNEQFF TGTGCCAGCAGTGCCCTAGCGGGAGTTCACAATGAGCAGTTCTTC
. TRBD2 TRBJ2-3 TRBV5-1 CASSSTGLAGGWTDTQYF TGCGCCAGCAGCTCGACGGGACTAGCGGGAGGTTGGACAGATACGCAGTATTTT
. TRBD1 TRBJ1-4 TRBV25-1 CASSTPGQGGTNEKLFF TGTGCCAGCAGTACCCCGGGACAGGGAGGAACTAATGAAAAACTGTTTTTT
. . TRBJ2-1 TRBV7-3 CASSPTGGTYNEQFF TGTGCCAGCAGCCCCACAGGCGGGACCTACAATGAGCAGTTCTTC
. TRBD2 TRBJ2-1 TRBV7-8 CASSFSAGGPVNEQFF TGTGCCAGCAGCTTCTCGGCGGGAGGGCCCGTCAATGAGCAGTTCTTC
. TRBD1 TRBJ2-7 TRBV9 CASSRGTGVYEQYF TGTGCCAGCAGCCGAGGGACAGGCGTCTACGAGCAGTACTTC
. TRBD2 TRBJ2-3 TRBV28 CASSSSELAGHTQYF TGTGCCAGCAGTTCATCGGAGCTAGCGGGACATACGCAGTATTTT
. . TRBJ1-2 TRBV5-1 CASSLGGVDGYTF TGCGCCAGCAGCTTGGGGGGCGTGGATGGCTACACCTTC
once . TRBJ2-3 TRBV11-3 CASSPLDSFGSTDTQYF TGTGCCAGCAGCCCCCTTGACTCGTTCGGGAGCACAGATACGCAGTATTTT